Listed below are T cell receptor beta chains from one sample, sequenced in a study of T cells in Graves' hyperthyroidism and ophthalmopathy. TCRdb reprocessed the multiplex PCR reads with MiXCR, giving one entry per CDR3 protein. The data hold 360,000 or so distinct CDR3 sequences, with nearly 15% observed a single time. The specimen sequenced was blood. Source of these receptors: a woman aged 60 to 75 with Graves' ophthalmopathy. Each CDR3 is given with its conserved first and last residue. D genes are given only for firm matches. Not every row has a clone size; where given, it reads once, few, many or a size class.

v_call: TRBV27; d_call: TRBD1; clone_size: .; j_call: TRBJ1-2; cdr3_nt: TGTGCCAGCAGACCGACAGGGGGGGATGGCTACACCTTC; cdr3_aa: CASRPTGGDGYTF
v_call: TRBV9; d_call: TRBD2; clone_size: .; j_call: TRBJ2-1; cdr3_nt: TGTGCCAGCAGCGACCCCGGGACTAGCGGGAAGAATGAGCAGTTCTTC; cdr3_aa: CASSDPGTSGKNEQFF
v_call: TRBV30; d_call: TRBD2; clone_size: .; j_call: TRBJ2-2; cdr3_nt: TGTGCCTGGACCAACGGACTAGCGGGAAGGGGTGGGGAGCTGTTTTTT; cdr3_aa: CAWTNGLAGRGGELFF
v_call: TRBV9; d_call: TRBD2; clone_size: .; j_call: TRBJ2-3; cdr3_nt: TGTGCCAGCACGCTAGCGGGAGGGAAGACAGATACGCAGTATTTT; cdr3_aa: CASTLAGGKTDTQYF
v_call: TRBV4-1; d_call: TRBD1; clone_size: many; j_call: TRBJ2-7; cdr3_nt: TGCGCCAGCAGCCAAGTTGGGACAGTCTACGAGCAGTACTTC; cdr3_aa: CASSQVGTVYEQYF
v_call: TRBV18; d_call: .; clone_size: many; j_call: TRBJ1-4; cdr3_nt: TGTGCCAGCTCATTAAACTCTGGCAGGGGCGAAAAACTGTTTTTT; cdr3_aa: CASSLNSGRGEKLFF
v_call: TRBV19; d_call: .; clone_size: .; j_call: TRBJ1-1; cdr3_nt: TGTGCCAGTACCGAGACAGGAGGCAGGAACACTGAAGCTTTCTTT; cdr3_aa: CASTETGGRNTEAFF
v_call: TRBV19; d_call: .; clone_size: .; j_call: TRBJ2-3; cdr3_nt: TGTGCCAGTAGTATGCCTAGGGGACCCACAGATACGCAGTATTTT; cdr3_aa: CASSMPRGPTDTQYF
v_call: TRBV19; d_call: .; clone_size: once; j_call: TRBJ1-2; cdr3_nt: TGTGCCAGTAGTATAGAAGGGACCTATGGCTACACCTTC; cdr3_aa: CASSIEGTYGYTF
v_call: TRBV13; d_call: TRBD2; clone_size: many; j_call: TRBJ2-5; cdr3_nt: TGTGCCAGCAGGACGGGGGGAGAGAGAGAGACCCAGTACTTC; cdr3_aa: CASRTGGERETQYF
v_call: TRBV5-1; d_call: TRBD1; clone_size: many; j_call: TRBJ1-1; cdr3_nt: TGCGCCAGCAGTCGTTATTATCCGGGACAGCAAAACACTGAAGCTTTCTTT; cdr3_aa: CASSRYYPGQQNTEAFF
v_call: TRBV4-1; d_call: .; clone_size: many; j_call: TRBJ2-7; cdr3_nt: TGCGCCAGCAGCCAAGAAAAGACCCCCCACTACGAGCAGTACTTC; cdr3_aa: CASSQEKTPHYEQYF
v_call: TRBV5-8; d_call: .; clone_size: few; j_call: TRBJ2-3; cdr3_nt: TGTGCCAGCAGCTGGACCATAACAGGGTTGGATACGCAGTATTTT; cdr3_aa: CASSWTITGLDTQYF
v_call: TRBV29-1; d_call: .; clone_size: many; j_call: TRBJ2-7; cdr3_nt: TGCAGCGTTGCCGGTGCCTACGAGCAGTACTTC; cdr3_aa: CSVAGAYEQYF
v_call: TRBV20-1; d_call: TRBD1; clone_size: .; j_call: TRBJ2-7; cdr3_nt: TGCAGTGCTGACCGGGACAGGGCCTCCTACGAGCAGTACTTC; cdr3_aa: CSADRDRASYEQYF
v_call: TRBV2; d_call: TRBD1; clone_size: .; j_call: TRBJ1-4; cdr3_nt: TGTGCCAGCACCAAGGACAGGGGAGGGGAAAAACTGTTTTTT; cdr3_aa: CASTKDRGGEKLFF
v_call: TRBV5-1; d_call: TRBD2; clone_size: many; j_call: TRBJ2-1; cdr3_nt: TGCGCCAGCAGCGCGGTAAAGCGGGAGGCAAATGAGCAGTTCTTC; cdr3_aa: CASSAVKREANEQFF
v_call: TRBV6-2/TRBV6-3; d_call: TRBD1; clone_size: few; j_call: TRBJ2-4; cdr3_nt: TGTGCCAGCCGTCAATACAGGGGAAAGGCCAAAAACATTCAGTACTTC; cdr3_aa: CASRQYRGKAKNIQYF
v_call: TRBV6-1; d_call: TRBD1; clone_size: many; j_call: TRBJ2-1; cdr3_nt: TGTGCCAGCAGTGACGTACAGGGGTCGAACAATGAGCAGTTCTTC; cdr3_aa: CASSDVQGSNNEQFF
v_call: TRBV2; d_call: TRBD1; clone_size: many; j_call: TRBJ1-1; cdr3_nt: TGTGCCAGCAGTCTACAGGGGCCCAGGATGAACACTGAAGCTTTCTTT; cdr3_aa: CASSLQGPRMNTEAFF
v_call: TRBV20-1; d_call: .; clone_size: many; j_call: TRBJ2-7; cdr3_nt: TGCAGTGCTAGAGATGGGGGCTACGAGCAGTACTTC; cdr3_aa: CSARDGGYEQYF
v_call: TRBV6-5; d_call: .; clone_size: many; j_call: TRBJ2-7; cdr3_nt: TGTGCCAGCAGTTACTCAAGCGGCCGTTCCTACGAGCAGTACTTC; cdr3_aa: CASSYSSGRSYEQYF
v_call: TRBV14; d_call: TRBD2; clone_size: many; j_call: TRBJ2-1; cdr3_nt: TGTGCCAGCAGCCTCGGGACTAGCGGACTCTCCTACAATGAGCAGTTCTTC; cdr3_aa: CASSLGTSGLSYNEQFF
v_call: TRBV6-1; d_call: .; clone_size: many; j_call: TRBJ2-7; cdr3_nt: TGTGCCAGCAGTCGTGGAGGGGGCTACGAGCAGTACTTC; cdr3_aa: CASSRGGGYEQYF
v_call: TRBV6-1; d_call: TRBD1; clone_size: few; j_call: TRBJ1-2; cdr3_nt: TGTGCCAGCAGTTATGGGACAGGAGCCGATGGCTACACCTTC; cdr3_aa: CASSYGTGADGYTF
v_call: TRBV2; d_call: .; clone_size: many; j_call: TRBJ2-7; cdr3_nt: TGTGCCAGCAGGGGATCGACGGTCCTGGTGTACTTC; cdr3_aa: CASRGSTVLVYF
v_call: TRBV3-1; d_call: .; clone_size: .; j_call: TRBJ1-5; cdr3_nt: TGTGCCAGCAGCCAACTCGCCGGGGGGGGTAGCAATCAGCCCCAGCATTTT; cdr3_aa: CASSQLAGGGSNQPQHF
v_call: TRBV2; d_call: .; clone_size: many; j_call: TRBJ2-2; cdr3_nt: TGTGCCAGCTTCGGGCGAGGGAAATCGAACACCGGGGAGCTGTTTTTT; cdr3_aa: CASFGRGKSNTGELFF
v_call: TRBV30; d_call: .; clone_size: many; j_call: TRBJ1-2; cdr3_nt: TGTGCCTGGAGAGCCCGGGGGGCCAGAAACTATGGCTACACCTTC; cdr3_aa: CAWRARGARNYGYTF
v_call: TRBV2; d_call: .; clone_size: many; j_call: TRBJ2-1; cdr3_nt: TGTGCCAGCAGTTCCGAGACTCCTTACAATGAGCAGTTCTTC; cdr3_aa: CASSSETPYNEQFF
v_call: TRBV6-1; d_call: .; clone_size: many; j_call: TRBJ1-5; cdr3_nt: TGTGCCAGCAGTGAACAGGTCTTGGGGAATCAGCCCCAGCATTTT; cdr3_aa: CASSEQVLGNQPQHF
v_call: TRBV20-1; d_call: .; clone_size: .; j_call: TRBJ1-5; cdr3_nt: TGCAGTGCTAGAATGTCAGCGAATCAGCCCCAGCATTTT; cdr3_aa: CSARMSANQPQHF
v_call: TRBV11-2; d_call: .; clone_size: many; j_call: TRBJ1-4; cdr3_nt: TGTGCCAGCAGCTTAGAAGGGGCAGGTCAGGAAAAACTGTTTTTT; cdr3_aa: CASSLEGAGQEKLFF
v_call: TRBV27; d_call: TRBD2; clone_size: many; j_call: TRBJ2-2; cdr3_nt: TGTGCCAGCAGCCGTTTGGCGGGAGGGGACACCGGGGAGCTGTTTTTT; cdr3_aa: CASSRLAGGDTGELFF
v_call: TRBV5-1; d_call: .; clone_size: many; j_call: TRBJ2-7; cdr3_nt: TGCGCCAGCAGCCGGGCAGGGAACTTGAACGAGCAGTACTTC; cdr3_aa: CASSRAGNLNEQYF
v_call: TRBV7-3; d_call: .; clone_size: .; j_call: TRBJ2-1; cdr3_nt: TGTGCCAGCAGCTTAAATCTAGCGGCGGTAGGGGGTGAGCAGTTCTTC; cdr3_aa: CASSLNLAAVGGEQFF
v_call: TRBV9; d_call: TRBD1; clone_size: .; j_call: TRBJ2-1; cdr3_nt: TGTGCCAGCAGCGCGAGGGGACAGGGGGTATACAATGAGCAGTTCTTC; cdr3_aa: CASSARGQGVYNEQFF
v_call: TRBV7-9; d_call: .; clone_size: many; j_call: TRBJ1-4; cdr3_nt: TGTGCCAGCAGCTTAGTCGGCCCCCTGGGAACTAATGAAAAACTGTTTTTT; cdr3_aa: CASSLVGPLGTNEKLFF
v_call: TRBV5-1; d_call: .; clone_size: .; j_call: TRBJ2-7; cdr3_nt: TGCGCCAGCAGCTTGGACGGGCTCACCTGGGGCGAGCAGTACTTC; cdr3_aa: CASSLDGLTWGEQYF
v_call: TRBV12-3/TRBV12-4; d_call: .; clone_size: many; j_call: TRBJ1-1; cdr3_nt: TGTGCCAGCAGCCGGGTTGGGGGTAACACTGAAGCTTTCTTT; cdr3_aa: CASSRVGGNTEAFF
v_call: TRBV5-6; d_call: .; clone_size: few; j_call: TRBJ2-1; cdr3_nt: TGTGCCAGCAGCTTGGGGGGTTTGCTGTTCTTC; cdr3_aa: CASSLGGLLFF
v_call: TRBV19; d_call: TRBD1; clone_size: .; j_call: TRBJ1-5; cdr3_nt: TGTGCCAGTAGTTTGGAGACAGGGGGCGTAATCTTGCCCCAGCCCCAGCATTTT; cdr3_aa: CASSLETGGVILPQPQHF
v_call: TRBV7-2; d_call: .; clone_size: .; j_call: TRBJ1-4; cdr3_nt: TGTGCCAGCAGCCAAAACTCCCGTTATAATGAAAAACTGTTTTTT; cdr3_aa: CASSQNSRYNEKLFF
v_call: TRBV19; d_call: .; clone_size: few; j_call: TRBJ2-2; cdr3_nt: TGTGCCAGTACCCGGGACCCAGCAGGCGGGGAGCTGTTTTTT; cdr3_aa: CASTRDPAGGELFF
v_call: TRBV5-1; d_call: .; clone_size: many; j_call: TRBJ2-7; cdr3_nt: TGCGCCAGCAGCTTGGGGTCGGGGGGCGAACCCTACGAGCAGTACTTC; cdr3_aa: CASSLGSGGEPYEQYF
v_call: TRBV27; d_call: .; clone_size: few; j_call: TRBJ2-1; cdr3_nt: TGTGCCAGCAGTTTATCGTCCGGGACCTGGGACAATGAGCAGTTCTTC; cdr3_aa: CASSLSSGTWDNEQFF
v_call: TRBV2; d_call: .; clone_size: many; j_call: TRBJ2-5; cdr3_nt: TGTGCCAGCAGAACTCTCATGGAGACCCAGTACTTC; cdr3_aa: CASRTLMETQYF
v_call: TRBV12-3/TRBV12-4; d_call: .; clone_size: many; j_call: TRBJ1-6; cdr3_nt: TGTGCCAGCAGTTTACTGGGACAAAACAATTCACCCCTCCACTTT; cdr3_aa: CASSLLGQNNSPLHF
v_call: TRBV6-1; d_call: .; clone_size: .; j_call: TRBJ2-7; cdr3_nt: TGTGCCAGCAGTGAATCTACAGTGCAGTACTTC; cdr3_aa: CASSESTVQYF
v_call: TRBV2; d_call: TRBD1; clone_size: many; j_call: TRBJ2-7; cdr3_nt: TGTGCCAGCAGCTCGGGACAGATCCCCTACGAGCAGTACTTC; cdr3_aa: CASSSGQIPYEQYF
v_call: TRBV28; d_call: .; clone_size: many; j_call: TRBJ2-7; cdr3_nt: TGTGCCAGCAGTTTCGGACGGAACTACGAGCAGTACTTC; cdr3_aa: CASSFGRNYEQYF
v_call: TRBV3-1; d_call: TRBD2; clone_size: many; j_call: TRBJ2-5; cdr3_nt: TGTGCCAGCAGCCAATTGCCTAGCGGGAAAGAGACCCAGTACTTC; cdr3_aa: CASSQLPSGKETQYF
v_call: TRBV24-1; d_call: .; clone_size: .; j_call: TRBJ2-2; cdr3_nt: TGTGCCACCAGTGAAATCACCCGGGACTCCTGGAACACCAGGGAGCTGTTTTTT; cdr3_aa: CATSEITRDSWNTRELFF
v_call: TRBV7-9; d_call: TRBD2; clone_size: .; j_call: TRBJ2-2; cdr3_nt: TGTGCCGCGGGAGTCGGGCAGACGAACACCGGGGAGCTGTTTTTT; cdr3_aa: CAAGVGQTNTGELFF
v_call: TRBV7-9; d_call: .; clone_size: many; j_call: TRBJ2-7; cdr3_nt: TGTGCCAGCAGCACGGGACAACCCTACGAGCAGTACTTC; cdr3_aa: CASSTGQPYEQYF
v_call: TRBV5-1; d_call: .; clone_size: many; j_call: TRBJ1-3; cdr3_nt: TGCGCCAGCAGCCGCCAGGCCGACTCTGGAAACACCATATATTTT; cdr3_aa: CASSRQADSGNTIYF
v_call: TRBV7-8; d_call: TRBD1; clone_size: many; j_call: TRBJ2-3; cdr3_nt: TGTGCCAGCAGCCTAGAGGGACAGGGGGCTACAGATACGCAGTATTTT; cdr3_aa: CASSLEGQGATDTQYF